The 9 T cell receptor beta chains given below trace back to one sample, sequenced in a study of cytomegalovirus exposure and HLA in healthy donors. In the PCR, 60 Vbeta and 13 Jbeta primers were used. Assay used: immunoSEQ multiplex PCR; TCRdb lists only in-frame clones, some missing. Of some 160,000 clones listed, around four fifths are singletons. The sequencing input was PBMCs. These receptors were obtained from a woman under 30 in good health and CMV-seronegative.

V usage is TRBV4-1 and J usage is TRBJ2-2; unclear D gene. The length of the CDR3 is 15 residues. Germline CDR1 MGHRA, CDR2 YSYEKL. V was trimmed by 0 bases and J by 1 base, leaving 6 bases between them. The CDR3 loop reads CASSQDAENTGELFF. The CDR3 region has the DNA TGCGCCAGCAGCCAAGACGCGGAGAACACCGGGGAGCTGTTTTTT.

This sequence joins TRBV5-1 and TRBJ1-1; TRBD1 agrees at 10 bases. The CDR3 has 15 amino acids. With V trimmed by 4 bases and J by 5 bases, 8 bases remained unmatched. Germline V gene lookup returns CDR1 SGHRS and CDR2 YFSETQ. The CDR3 DNA sequence: TGCGCCAGCAGCAAAAGTGACAGGGGGCAGACTGAAGCTTTCTTT. Protein: CASSKSDRGQTEAFF.

The chain uses TRBV5-4 and TRBJ2-5, with 14 bases matching TRBD2. Trimming cost V 2 bases and J 2 bases; bases outside gene matches: 5. CDR3 length: 17 residues. The V gene's germline CDR1 is SGHNT and CDR2 YYREEE (reference sequence). The CDR3 DNA reads TGTGCCAGCAGCTTCCCGGGACTAGCGGGGGAGCAAGAGACCCAGTACTTC. Protein sequence: CASSFPGLAGEQETQYF. The full variable domain, in which reference TRBV5-4 and TRBJ2-5 provide the parts outside the CDR3, is ETGVTQSPTHLIKTRGQQVTLRCSSQSGHNTVSWYQQALGQGPQFIFQYYREEENGRGNFPPRFSGLQFPNYSSELNVNALELDDSALYLCASSFPGLAGEQETQYFGPGTRLLVL.

This chain joins TRBV11-2 and TRBJ1-1, with no clear D. With 2 bases removed from V and 0 bases from J, the gap between germline ends came to 7 bases. There are 14 residues in the CDR3. The germline V gene has CDR1 SGHAT and CDR2 FQNNGV. The CDR3 sequence is CASSLSGLNTEAFF. The CDR3 DNA follows: TGTGCCAGCAGCTTATCCGGTTTGAACACTGAAGCTTTCTTT.

The gene calls are TRBV19 and TRBJ1-1; 9 bases agree with TRBD1. J was trimmed by 5 bases and V by 7 bases; bases with no gene match: 11. From germline, CDR1 is LNHDA and CDR2 SQIVND (reference sequence). The CDR3 is 15 amino acids. CDR3 bases: TGTGCCAGTAAAATGGGGACAGGGATGCTAACTGAAGCTTTCTTT. It yields the protein CASKMGTGMLTEAFF.

This clone was seen just once. The chain combines TRBV7-6 with TRBJ1-3; 7 nucleotides align to TRBD1. The ends lost 1 base at V and 4 bases at J; junction bases unmatched: 4. The CDR3 has 15 residues. Germline V CDR1 and CDR2: SGHVS, FNYEAQ. The DNA of the CDR3 is TGTGCCAGCAGCTTAGTTGACAGGGTAGGAAACACCATATATTTT. As protein: CASSLVDRVGNTIYF.

This clone was counted only a few times. The DNA of the CDR3 is TGTGCCAGCAGCTCTAGGGGGTCGATAAATGAAAAACTGTTTTTT. Protein sequence: CASSSRGSINEKLFF. This chain uses TRBV5-4 with TRBJ1-4; a weak D match, TRBD1 (6 bases). Trimming cost V 3 bases and J 5 bases, with 14 bases left between them. The CDR3 totals 15 residues. Germline V gene sequence: CDR1 SGHNT, CDR2 YYREEE (reference sequence). The complete variable domain, with remaining parts taken from reference TRBV5-4 and TRBJ1-4, reads ETGVTQSPTHLIKTRGQQVTLRCSSQSGHNTVSWYQQALGQGPQFIFQYYREEENGRGNFPPRFSGLQFPNYSSELNVNALELDDSALYLCASSSRGSINEKLFFGSGTQLSVL.

V is TRBV19 and J is TRBJ1-5, with D perhaps matching TRBD1 (6 bases). Germline V CDR1 and CDR2: LNHDA, SQIVND (reference sequence). The length of the CDR3 is 16 residues. V was trimmed by 4 bases and J by 0 bases, leaving 13 bases between them. The CDR3: CASSTRTEYSNQPQHF. The DNA for the CDR3 is TGTGCCAGTAGTACCAGGACAGAATATAGCAATCAGCCCCAGCATTTT.

The rearrangement links TRBV10-3 to TRBJ1-5; 7 nucleotides align to TRBD1. The V segment lost 0 bases and the J segment 5 bases; nucleotides outside the gene matches: 7. Germline assignment: CDR1 ENHRY and CDR2 SYGVKD. The CDR3 is 16 amino acids. CDR3 sequence (DNA): TGTGCCATCAGTGAGTCTCGGGACAGAGTATATCAGCCCCAGCATTTT. It yields the protein CAISESRDRVYQPQHF.